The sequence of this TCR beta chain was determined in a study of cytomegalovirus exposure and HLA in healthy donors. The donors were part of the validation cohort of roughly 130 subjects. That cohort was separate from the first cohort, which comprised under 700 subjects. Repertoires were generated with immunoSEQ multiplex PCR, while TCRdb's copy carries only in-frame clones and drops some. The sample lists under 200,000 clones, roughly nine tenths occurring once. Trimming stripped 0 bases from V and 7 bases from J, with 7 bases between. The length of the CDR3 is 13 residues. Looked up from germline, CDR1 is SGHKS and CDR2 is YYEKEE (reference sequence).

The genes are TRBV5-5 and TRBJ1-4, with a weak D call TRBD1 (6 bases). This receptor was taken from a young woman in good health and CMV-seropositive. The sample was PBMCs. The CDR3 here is CASSLDRVEKLFF. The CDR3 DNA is TGTGCCAGCAGCTTGGACAGGGTTGAAAAACTGTTTTTT. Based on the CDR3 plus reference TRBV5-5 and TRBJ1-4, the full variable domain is DAGVTQSPTHLIKTRGQQVTLRCSPISGHKSVSWYQQVLGQGPQFIFQYYEKEERGRGNFPDRFSARQFPNYSSELNVNALLLGDSALYLCASSLDRVEKLFFGSGTQLSVL.